The clone carrying this TCR beta chain was counted many times. Its matching antigen is unknown. The data are from a study of T-cell reconstitution after alpha-beta-depleted transplantation in children. Study-wide findings and caveats: Newly produced T cells mostly accounted for T-cell counts and diversity one year post-transplant. Several hundred rapidly expanded clones from non-depleted graft cells reportedly supplied alpha-beta T cells about two months post-transplant. In some patients, recipient T cells and intrathymic progenitors surviving conditioning explained high day-60 diversity.

It was with unique molecular identifiers that the TCRbeta library was prepared. TCRdb reanalysed the PCR reads using MiXCR and keeps one entry per CDR3 protein. Here the sample spans around 300,000 distinct CDR3 sequences, approximately 23% being singletons. Per the germline V gene, CDR1 is SQVTM and CDR2 is ANQGSEA. This CDR3 is 14 amino acids long. The V and J ends lost 7 bases and 0 bases respectively, with 15 bases between them. The chain is built from TRBV29-1 and TRBJ2-5; either TRBD1 or TRBD2 may supply D (5 bases each). This TCR derives from a male patient between 5 and 17 years old who had a stem cell transplant for acute lymphoblastic leukemia, so the T cells may come from the graft donor. The sample here was PBMCs, mostly from graft donor cells, taken 180 days after TCRalphabeta/CD19-depleted stem cell transplant. The CDR3 loop is CSAARDRNQETQYF. As DNA, the CDR3 is TGCAGCGCCGCAAGGGACCGCAACCAAGAGACCCAGTACTTC.